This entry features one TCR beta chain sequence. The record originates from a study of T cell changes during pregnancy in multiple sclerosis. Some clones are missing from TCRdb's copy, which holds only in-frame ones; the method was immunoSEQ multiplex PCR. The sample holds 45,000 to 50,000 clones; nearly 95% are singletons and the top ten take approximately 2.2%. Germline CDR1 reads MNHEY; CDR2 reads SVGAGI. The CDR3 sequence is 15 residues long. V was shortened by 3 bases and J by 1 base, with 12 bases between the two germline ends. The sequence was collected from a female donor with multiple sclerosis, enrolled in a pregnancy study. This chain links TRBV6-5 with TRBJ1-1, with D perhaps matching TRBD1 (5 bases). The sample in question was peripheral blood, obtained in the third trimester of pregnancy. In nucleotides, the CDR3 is TGTGCCAGCAGTTATGGGGCGCCAGCGAACACTGAAGCTTTCTTT. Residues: CASSYGAPANTEAFF.